The rows below give T cell receptor beta chains drawn from one sample of a study of CD8 T cells in Susac syndrome. Via MiXCR, TCRdb re-called the immunoSEQ multiplex PCR reads, giving one row per CDR3 protein. The sample gives over 65,000 distinct CDR3 sequences, roughly 91% of which show up once; approximately 0.52% is in the top ten. Sequenced input: CD4+ T cells from PBMCs. Source of these receptors: a human donor with Susac syndrome. Each CDR3 is given with its conserved first and last residue. The D gene is left open where the match is weak. Clone size, where shown, is once, few, many, or a class for clones that have expanded.

v_gene: TRBV20-1
j_gene: TRBJ2-1
abundance: -
d_gene: -
CDR3nt: TGCAGTGCTAGAGATCCCGGTGGGCCTGGGGAGCAATTCTTC
CDR3aa: CSARDPGGPGEQFF

v_gene: TRBV2
j_gene: TRBJ2-3
abundance: -
d_gene: TRBD2
CDR3nt: TGTGCCAGCAGTGAGAGGGGGACTAGGAGCCATTTT
CDR3aa: CASSERGTRSHF

v_gene: TRBV29-1
j_gene: TRBJ2-7
abundance: -
d_gene: -
CDR3nt: TGCAGCGTTGAAACCGGGCCCACCTACGAGCAGTACTTC
CDR3aa: CSVETGPTYEQYF

v_gene: TRBV28
j_gene: TRBJ2-5
abundance: -
d_gene: -
CDR3nt: TGTGCCAGCAGTCCCCGGCGGGGGACCCAGTACTTC
CDR3aa: CASSPRRGTQYF

v_gene: TRBV16
j_gene: TRBJ2-2
abundance: once
d_gene: -
CDR3nt: TGTGCCAGCAGCCAATCCCCCTCAGGGATCGGGGAGCTGTTTTTT
CDR3aa: CASSQSPSGIGELFF

v_gene: TRBV11-1
j_gene: TRBJ2-6
abundance: -
d_gene: -
CDR3nt: TGTGCCAGCAGCCTAGGACCTGGGGCCAACGTCCTGACTTTC
CDR3aa: CASSLGPGANVLTF

v_gene: TRBV7-9
j_gene: TRBJ2-7
abundance: -
d_gene: TRBD2
CDR3nt: TGTGCCAGCAGCTTGGGGACTACCCTGCTCTACGAGCAGTACTTC
CDR3aa: CASSLGTTLLYEQYF

v_gene: TRBV7-8
j_gene: TRBJ2-4
abundance: -
d_gene: -
CDR3nt: TGTGCCAGCAGCCCTACAGGCCCTTGGGCCAAAAACATTCAGTACTTC
CDR3aa: CASSPTGPWAKNIQYF

v_gene: TRBV20-1
j_gene: TRBJ1-2
abundance: once
d_gene: -
CDR3nt: TGCAGTGCTAGAGATACGGCCCGCTACGATGGCTACACCTTC
CDR3aa: CSARDTARYDGYTF

v_gene: TRBV12-3/TRBV12-4
j_gene: TRBJ1-5
abundance: -
d_gene: TRBD1
CDR3nt: TGTGCCAGCAGTTCTCAGGGGGCCGTAAGCAATCAGCCCCAGCATTTT
CDR3aa: CASSSQGAVSNQPQHF

v_gene: TRBV4-2
j_gene: TRBJ2-1
abundance: -
d_gene: -
CDR3nt: TGTGCCAGCAGCCAAACCGGGACGCACGATGAGCAGTTCTTC
CDR3aa: CASSQTGTHDEQFF

v_gene: TRBV5-6
j_gene: TRBJ1-3
abundance: -
d_gene: -
CDR3nt: TGTGCCAGCAGCATCACCGGAAACACCATATATTTT
CDR3aa: CASSITGNTIYF

v_gene: TRBV29-1
j_gene: TRBJ2-3
abundance: -
d_gene: -
CDR3nt: TGCAGCGTTTATTGGTCGGGACGCACAGATACGCAGTATTTT
CDR3aa: CSVYWSGRTDTQYF

v_gene: TRBV3-1
j_gene: TRBJ2-2
abundance: once
d_gene: TRBD2
CDR3nt: TGTGCCAGCAGCCAAGTGGAAGCGGGGGTCCTCACCGGGGAGCTGTTTTTT
CDR3aa: CASSQVEAGVLTGELFF

v_gene: TRBV6-5
j_gene: TRBJ2-3
abundance: -
d_gene: -
CDR3nt: TGTGCCAGCAGTTACTTGGAGGGGGATACGCAGTATTTT
CDR3aa: CASSYLEGDTQYF

v_gene: TRBV20-1
j_gene: TRBJ2-1
abundance: -
d_gene: TRBD1
CDR3nt: TGCAGTGCTAGATCCGGACAGGGCGTGAATGAGCAGTTCTTC
CDR3aa: CSARSGQGVNEQFF

v_gene: TRBV20-1
j_gene: TRBJ1-1
abundance: -
d_gene: TRBD1
CDR3nt: TGCAGTGCTAGATCGAGATTCGGGACAGGGCCTCTAACGAACACTGAAGCTTTCTTT
CDR3aa: CSARSRFGTGPLTNTEAFF

v_gene: TRBV19
j_gene: TRBJ2-5
abundance: -
d_gene: -
CDR3nt: TGTGCCAGTAGTTTCCGGGGCCTACAAGAGACCCAGTACTTC
CDR3aa: CASSFRGLQETQYF

v_gene: TRBV27
j_gene: TRBJ1-3
abundance: once
d_gene: -
CDR3nt: TGTGCCAGCAGGCCCCAGGCAGGGGCGCGGGGAAACACCATATATTTT
CDR3aa: CASRPQAGARGNTIYF

v_gene: TRBV20-1
j_gene: TRBJ2-7
abundance: -
d_gene: TRBD2
CDR3nt: TGCAGTGCCAGCGGGCTAGCGGGCGGTGAATTGACACTTTACGAGCAGTACTTC
CDR3aa: CSASGLAGGELTLYEQYF

v_gene: TRBV5-1
j_gene: TRBJ2-1
abundance: -
d_gene: TRBD2
CDR3nt: TGCGCCAGCAGCTTGGGTCTTCCCAGCGGGAGGGCCAGTGAGCAGTTCTTC
CDR3aa: CASSLGLPSGRASEQFF

v_gene: TRBV14
j_gene: TRBJ2-1
abundance: -
d_gene: -
CDR3nt: TGTGCCAGCAGGTACCAGGAGGGTCCCCCCAATGAGCAGTTCTTC
CDR3aa: CASRYQEGPPNEQFF

v_gene: TRBV7-2
j_gene: TRBJ2-1
abundance: -
d_gene: TRBD1
CDR3nt: TGTGCCAGCAGCCCGCAGGGGGCAGACAATGAGCAGTTCTTC
CDR3aa: CASSPQGADNEQFF

v_gene: TRBV5-4
j_gene: TRBJ2-2
abundance: -
d_gene: -
CDR3nt: TGTGCCAGCAGCAGAGATGATAGGGAGCTGTTTTTT
CDR3aa: CASSRDDRELFF

v_gene: TRBV19
j_gene: TRBJ2-2
abundance: -
d_gene: -
CDR3nt: TGTGCCAGTAGGCCGCTCGGGACAACCAACACCGGGGAGCTGTTTTTT
CDR3aa: CASRPLGTTNTGELFF

v_gene: TRBV2
j_gene: TRBJ1-1
abundance: -
d_gene: TRBD1
CDR3nt: TGTGCCAGCAGCAGGGGGAATCGGAACACTGAAGCTTTCTTT
CDR3aa: CASSRGNRNTEAFF

v_gene: TRBV3-1
j_gene: TRBJ1-3
abundance: -
d_gene: -
CDR3nt: TGTGCCAGCAGCCAAGATAGGGTGGGTGGAAACACCATATATTTT
CDR3aa: CASSQDRVGGNTIYF

v_gene: TRBV7-2
j_gene: TRBJ1-1
abundance: -
d_gene: -
CDR3nt: TGTGCCAGCAGTTGGTCATTCCAGGGGCAGGCTTTCTTT
CDR3aa: CASSWSFQGQAFF

v_gene: TRBV18
j_gene: TRBJ2-7
abundance: -
d_gene: -
CDR3nt: TGTGCCAGCTCACTTGAACAGGGTTACGAGCAGTACTTC
CDR3aa: CASSLEQGYEQYF

v_gene: TRBV6-5
j_gene: TRBJ2-1
abundance: -
d_gene: -
CDR3nt: TGTGCCAGCAGCCCCGGGAGACTACACGGGGGTGAGCAGTTCTTC
CDR3aa: CASSPGRLHGGEQFF

v_gene: TRBV4-1
j_gene: TRBJ1-2
abundance: -
d_gene: -
CDR3nt: TGCGCCAGCAGCCAAGACCTCAGGGTAGGCTACACCTTC
CDR3aa: CASSQDLRVGYTF

v_gene: TRBV27
j_gene: TRBJ1-6
abundance: -
d_gene: -
CDR3nt: TGTGCCAGCAGTTTGTCTAGCTCCTATAATTCACCCCTCCACTTT
CDR3aa: CASSLSSSYNSPLHF

v_gene: TRBV4-1
j_gene: TRBJ1-2
abundance: -
d_gene: -
CDR3nt: TGCGCCAGCAGCCAAGATCGGACAATGTATGGCTACACCTTC
CDR3aa: CASSQDRTMYGYTF

v_gene: TRBV3-1
j_gene: TRBJ2-6
abundance: -
d_gene: -
CDR3nt: TGTGCCAGCAACATTAGGGGGGCCAACGTCCTGACTTTC
CDR3aa: CASNIRGANVLTF

v_gene: TRBV20-1
j_gene: TRBJ2-2
abundance: -
d_gene: -
CDR3nt: TGCAGTGCTAGAACTAACACCGGGGAGCTGTTTTTT
CDR3aa: CSARTNTGELFF

v_gene: TRBV6-6
j_gene: TRBJ1-2
abundance: -
d_gene: -
CDR3nt: TGTGCCAGCTGCCTCGGGGACTCGGGTGGCTACACCTTC
CDR3aa: CASCLGDSGGYTF

v_gene: TRBV5-1
j_gene: TRBJ2-3
abundance: -
d_gene: TRBD1
CDR3nt: TGCGCCAGCAGCTCGGACAGGGGGTTCTCCTACACAGATACGCAGTATTTT
CDR3aa: CASSSDRGFSYTDTQYF

v_gene: TRBV19
j_gene: TRBJ2-7
abundance: -
d_gene: -
CDR3nt: TGTGCCAGTAGTGCACATCACGAGCAGTACTTC
CDR3aa: CASSAHHEQYF

v_gene: TRBV27
j_gene: TRBJ2-5
abundance: -
d_gene: TRBD2
CDR3nt: TGTGCCAGCAGCCGCCCGGGACTAGCGGGAGGGCCGGAGACCCAGTACTTC
CDR3aa: CASSRPGLAGGPETQYF

v_gene: TRBV6-5
j_gene: TRBJ2-7
abundance: -
d_gene: TRBD1
CDR3nt: TGTGCCAGCAGTTCCGGACAGGGAGGAGAATACTTC
CDR3aa: CASSSGQGGEYF

v_gene: TRBV4-3
j_gene: TRBJ2-3
abundance: -
d_gene: TRBD2
CDR3nt: TGCGCCAGCAGTATGGGACTAGCGGGAGACGATACGCAGTATTTT
CDR3aa: CASSMGLAGDDTQYF

v_gene: TRBV28
j_gene: TRBJ1-4
abundance: -
d_gene: -
CDR3nt: TGTGCCAGCAGTCCCCGGGCTAATGAAAAACTGTTTTTT
CDR3aa: CASSPRANEKLFF